This T cell receptor beta chain was sequenced for a study of blood T cell repertoires in COVID-19. Turning to the study itself: Some COVID-19 samples were acute and others convalescent; all came from the United States, Italy and Spain.

Germline assignment: CDR1 MNHEY and CDR2 SVGAGI. CDR3 length equals 15 residues. Trimming took 7 bases from V and 2 from J, leaving 15 bases between them. Sequenced by immunoSEQ multiplex PCR; TCRdb stores in-frame clones only, minus some. The table has some 24,000 clones, 70% to 90% seen once. The sample was peripheral blood. V gene TRBV6-5 combines with J gene TRBJ1-3; possible D gene TRBD1, 6 bases. This TCR was sampled from a man in his sixties or seventies with acute or convalescent COVID-19. Here the CDR3 DNA reads TGTGCCAGCACTTCACTCAGGGGTCCTGGAAACACCATATATTTT. Translated: CASTSLRGPGNTIYF.